This T cell receptor (beta chain) is from a study of T cell repertoires in cytomegalovirus infection. Study at large: Public signatures in TCR beta pointed to CMV infection and matching HLA type.

This clonotype came up a few times. The antigen remains undetermined. The CDR3 ends on some other residue instead of the conserved phenylalanine or tryptophan, so this is likely a read error. The limits of the CDR3 on the DNA are not certain, so only TCRdb's listed CDR3 is given. TCRdb ran MiXCR on the reads and lists one entry per CDR3 protein. In the table there are approximately 730,000 distinct CDR3 sequences, about 33% of which are singletons. The germline CDR1 and CDR2 sequences are SGHTA and FQGNSA. The length of the CDR3 is 15 amino acids, counting both ends. The sequence derives from a human donor in good health (CMV status not recorded). Some clones in this sample may be carry-over from other donors' samples. V gene TRBV7-2 combines with J gene TRBJ2-1; the D segment call TRBD1 is taken from the table without a DNA check. Sample: cultured PBMCs, taken from culture after CMV antigen stimulation. This CDR3 is CASSLGGNEGEGKEV.